A single sample gave rise to the 15 T cell receptor beta chains below, sequenced in a study of human thymus T cells. Resections obtained during corrective heart surgery supplied the thymus tissue. Profiling relied on immunoSEQ multiplex PCR, and the TCRdb table lists in-frame clones only, not all of them. The data hold about 78,000 clones, with 96% observed a single time. The sample taken for sequencing was thymus tissue. Receptors originate from a boy under three years old with a congenital heart defect but otherwise immunologically healthy.

The V and J genes are TRBV11-3 and TRBJ1-6; no firm D call. V was shortened by 5 bases and J by 8 bases, with 10 bases between the two germline ends. CDR1 is SGHNT and CDR2 is YENEEA in the germline V gene. The CDR3 has 13 amino acids. The CDR3 reads CASSHRTDSPLHF. The CDR3 DNA reads TGTGCCAGCAGCCACCGAACGGATTCACCCCTCCACTTT.

This chain joins TRBV7-2 and TRBJ2-7; no definite D call. Germline loops: CDR1 SGHTA, CDR2 FQGNSA. V lost 0 bases and J lost 4, with 10 bases in between. CDR3 size: 14 residues. CDR3 sequence (DNA): TGTGCCAGCAGCTTAGCGTTAGGTTGGTACGAGCAGTACTTC. It encodes CASSLALGWYEQYF.

The V and J genes are TRBV21-1 and TRBJ2-7; the table's D gene call, TRBD1, was not cross checked with the DNA. TRBV21-1 is labeled a pseudogene. This CDR3 contains 10 residues. DNA for the CDR3: TGTGCCAGCAAAAGGACAGTGCAGTACTTC. It encodes CASKRTVQYF.

The chain combines TRBV27 with TRBJ2-1; 10 bases fit TRBD1. Germline V CDR1 and CDR2: MNHEY, SMNVEV (reference sequence). V was clipped by 3 bases and J by 7 bases; unmatched bases: 12. This CDR3 has 17 residues. As DNA, the CDR3 is TGTGCCAGCAGTTTGGTAGACGGGACAGGGGTTCGGAATGAGCAGTTCTTC. This translates into CASSLVDGTGVRNEQFF.

The chain combines TRBV28 with TRBJ2-7, with 9 nucleotides matching TRBD1. Germline-derived CDR1 and CDR2 are MDHEN and SYDVKM. Germline trimming cut 7 bases from V and 3 bases from J; bases unmatched to any gene: 10. CDR3 length equals 15 residues. CDR3 sequence (DNA): TGTGCCAGCAAGCAGACCGGGACAGGGTTCTACGAGCAGTACTTC. Its protein product is CASKQTGTGFYEQYF.

The V and J genes are TRBV4-1 and TRBJ2-7; D is unresolved. The CDR3 runs 18 residues. V lost 1 base and J lost 0, with 19 bases in between. Looked up from germline, CDR1 is MGHRA and CDR2 is YSYEKL. CDR3: CASSQVYDRGASSYEQYF. CDR3 nucleotides: TGCGCCAGCAGCCAAGTTTATGATAGAGGAGCTTCCTCCTACGAGCAGTACTTC.

The V call is TRBV29-1, the J call TRBJ2-5; 7 bases fit TRBD2. Germline trimming cut 3 bases from V and 2 bases from J; bases unmatched to any gene: 9. The CDR3 extends over 15 amino acids. Germline V gives CDR1 SQVTM, CDR2 ANQGSEA. CDR3 DNA sequence: TGCAGCGTTGATGGCTCGTTGCGGGGGCAAGAGACCCAGTACTTC. This gives the protein CSVDGSLRGQETQYF.

The chain uses TRBV7-9 and TRBJ2-2, with 9 nucleotides matching TRBD1. The CDR3 is 16 amino acids. Trimming at V came to 5 bases and at J to 6 bases, leaving 10 bases not matched to a gene. CDR1 is SEHNR, CDR2 FQNEAQ, per germline (reference sequence). The CDR3 DNA is TGTGCCAGCAGCCCCCGGGACAGGGTGTCCCCCGGGGAGCTGTTTTTT. Protein product: CASSPRDRVSPGELFF.

This clone was detected once. The chain combines TRBV18 with TRBJ1-1; D possibly corresponds to TRBD1 (5 bases). The length of the CDR3 is 18 residues. V lost 0 bases and J 4 bases, leaving 21 bases between the germline ends. Germline V gene sequence: CDR1 KGHSH, CDR2 LQKENI. CDR3: CASSPPGPTSSKGTEAFF. The DNA for the CDR3 is TGTGCCAGCTCACCACCGGGGCCCACATCATCGAAGGGCACTGAAGCTTTCTTT. Variable domain in full (rest from reference TRBV18 and TRBJ1-1): NAGVMQNPRHLVRRRGQEARLRCSPMKGHSHVYWYRQLPEEGLKFMVYLQKENIIDESGMPKERFSAEFPKEGPSILRIQQVVRGDSAAYFCASSPPGPTSSKGTEAFFGQGTRLTVV.

V usage is TRBV5-7 and J usage is TRBJ1-2; TRBD1 is a possible D gene (5 bases). TRBV5-7 is treated as an ORF (open reading frame) with a function not yet certain. V gave up 3 bases and J gave up 1 base, with 13 bases separating them. This CDR3 is built from 15 residues. In DNA, the CDR3 is TGTGCCAGCAGCTACGGGACGGTCCATAACTATGGCTACACCTTC. This gives the protein CASSYGTVHNYGYTF.

V usage is TRBV6-6 and J usage is TRBJ2-1; D is uncertain. Trimming pared 0 bases from V and 5 bases from J, leaving 14 bases between. In germline, CDR1 is MNHNY, CDR2 SVGAGI (reference sequence). The CDR3 spans 16 residues. CDR3 protein: CASSYSGSRTHNEQFF. Written as DNA, the CDR3 is TGTGCCAGCAGTTACTCCGGCTCTCGCACCCACAATGAGCAGTTCTTC.

The chain recombines TRBV5-6 with TRBJ1-5, with TRBD1 matching over 8 bases. Germline trimming cut 3 bases from V and 8 bases from J; bases unmatched to any gene: 10. This CDR3 has 15 residues. The V gene's germline CDR1 is SGHDT and CDR2 YYEEEE. CDR3 sequence (DNA): TGTGCCAGCAGCTCCTGGACAGGGATCAAAAAGCCCCAGCATTTT. It translates to CASSSWTGIKKPQHF. Variable domain in full (rest from reference TRBV5-6 and TRBJ1-5): DAGVTQSPTHLIKTRGQQVTLRCSPKSGHDTVSWYQQALGQGPQFIFQYYEEEERQRGNFPDRFSGHQFPNYSSELNVNALLLGDSALYLCASSSWTGIKKPQHFGDGTRLSIL.

The chain is built from TRBV5-4 and TRBJ2-4; perhaps TRBD2 as D (5 bases). The CDR3 is made up of 17 amino acids. Trimming left V 1 base short and J 0 bases short, with 14 bases between. Germline loops: CDR1 SGHNT, CDR2 YYREEE (reference sequence). CDR3: CASSLPRSGLAKNIQYF. CDR3 coding DNA: TGTGCCAGCAGCTTGCCGAGGAGTGGACTAGCCAAAAACATTCAGTACTTC.

V usage is TRBV19 and J usage is TRBJ2-3, with D perhaps assigned TRBD1 or TRBD2 (6 bases each). Germline CDR1 and CDR2: LNHDA and SQIVND (reference sequence). V was shortened by 2 bases and J by 2 bases, with 14 bases between the two germline ends. This CDR3 has 16 residues. Here the CDR3 reads CASSIRRGPPTDTQYF. CDR3 sequence (DNA): TGTGCCAGTAGTATACGACGGGGGCCCCCCACAGATACGCAGTATTTT.

V and J are TRBV7-3 and TRBJ2-1, with TRBD2 as a possible D gene (6 bases). CDR1 is SGHTA and CDR2 is FQGTGA in the germline V gene. The V and J ends lost 2 bases and 8 bases respectively, with 25 bases between them. CDR3 length equals 18 residues. CDR3 residues: CASSLHPRDSGAPDEQFF. DNA for the CDR3: TGTGCCAGCAGCTTACATCCCCGAGATAGCGGCGCCCCGGATGAGCAGTTCTTC.